One and the same sample provided the 27 T cell receptor beta chains below, sequenced in a study of cytomegalovirus exposure and HLA in healthy donors. Use of 60 Vbeta and 13 Jbeta primers characterized the PCR. TCRdb's copy holds only in-frame clones and misses some; the assay was immunoSEQ multiplex PCR. This table has 45,000 to 65,000 clones, roughly 82% appearing once. The specimen sequenced was PBMCs. The receptors stem from a man in his thirties or forties in good health and CMV-seronegative.

The V call is TRBV6-1, the J call TRBJ1-6, with 8 nucleotides matching TRBD1. The ends lost 10 bases at V and 6 bases at J; junction bases unmatched: 5. There are 13 residues in the CDR3. CDR1 is MNHNS, CDR2 SASEGT, per germline. The CDR3 loop is CATFDRGNSPLHF. CDR3 in DNA: TGTGCCACCTTTGACAGGGGTAATTCACCCCTCCACTTT.

The chain employs TRBV18 and TRBJ2-1, with D maybe TRBD1 (6 bases). V was pared by 6 bases and J by 0 bases, with 15 bases between. The CDR3 is 16 residues long. CDR1 and CDR2 from the germline V gene are KGHSH and LQKENI. The CDR3: CASSPDRLSSYNEQFF. CDR3 nucleotide sequence: TGTGCCAGCTCGCCCGACAGGTTAAGCTCCTACAATGAGCAGTTCTTC.

The chain couples TRBV2 to TRBJ2-7, with 7 bases lining up with TRBD1. The V gene's germline CDR1 is SNHLY and CDR2 FYNNEI. This CDR3 is 17 amino acids long. V shed 1 base, J shed 6 bases, and the junction held 15 bases outside the gene matches. The DNA of the CDR3 is TGTGCCAGCAGTGAAGTACTGTGGACAGGTACCTATGGCGAGCAGTACTTC. Encoded protein: CASSEVLWTGTYGEQYF.

The chain couples TRBV5-1 to TRBJ1-6; the D is unclear. The CDR3 spans 13 residues. Germline values: CDR1 SGHRS, CDR2 YFSETQ. Trimming shortened V by 2 bases and J by 7 bases, and 7 bases separated the two germline ends. As DNA, the CDR3 is TGCGCCAGCAGCTTTGGAGACAATTCACCCCTCCACTTT. Amino acid sequence: CASSFGDNSPLHF.

This clone was seen a handful of times. V gene TRBV7-2 combines with J gene TRBJ1-5; the match to TRBD1 covers 7 bases. Germline trimming cut 2 bases from V and 7 bases from J; bases unmatched to any gene: 8. Germline V gene sequence: CDR1 SGHTA, CDR2 FQGNSA. The length of the CDR3 is 15 residues. The DNA for the CDR3 is TGTGCCAGCAGCTTACAAAGGGGGCCGGCACAGCCCCAGCATTTT. Amino acid sequence: CASSLQRGPAQPQHF.

The V call is TRBV15, the J call TRBJ1-5; D is uncertain. Germline V CDR1 and CDR2: LNHNV, YYDKDF (reference sequence). V was clipped by 0 bases and J by 5 bases, with 5 bases between them. CDR3 length equals 13 residues. Here the CDR3 reads CATSREAYQPQHF. The CDR3 DNA is TGTGCCACCAGCAGAGAGGCCTATCAGCCCCAGCATTTT.

This rearrangement joins TRBV19 to TRBJ1-4, with D possibly TRBD1 on 6 matching bases. CDR3 length equals 14 residues. Trimming stripped 4 bases from V and 2 bases from J, with 8 bases between. Germline V gene sequence: CDR1 LNHDA, CDR2 SQIVND (reference sequence). The CDR3 DNA reads TGTGCCAGTAGTAACAGGGCGACTAATGAAAAACTGTTTTTT. Protein product: CASSNRATNEKLFF.

The V gene is TRBV11-3, the J gene TRBJ1-4; D unresolved. The CDR3 totals 13 residues. Germline values: CDR1 SGHNT, CDR2 YENEEA. V dropped 1 base and J dropped 6 bases, with 6 bases sitting between them. CDR3 loop: CASSLGPDEKLFF. The CDR3 DNA reads as TGTGCCAGCAGCTTAGGTCCAGATGAAAAACTGTTTTTT.

V gene TRBV6-1 combines with J gene TRBJ2-1, with D perhaps matching TRBD2 (5 bases). Trimming left V 6 bases short and J 6 bases short, with 15 bases between. Germline V gene data show CDR1 as MNHNS and CDR2 as SASEGT. CDR3 length: 14 amino acids. CDR3 sequence (DNA): TGTGCCAGCAGCCCCTGGGGAGTGGGCAATGAGCAGTTCTTC. This translates into CASSPWGVGNEQFF.

The chain uses TRBV4-2 and TRBJ2-5, with 10 bases identical to TRBD2. CDR1 LGHNA and CDR2 YNFKEQ come from the germline V gene. The CDR3 has 16 amino acids. Unmatched junction bases numbered 7, after V lost 1 base and J lost 5 bases. The CDR3 DNA reads TGTGCCAGCAGCCAAGGTCTAGCGGGGGTGTGGGAGACCCAGTACTTC. Encoded protein: CASSQGLAGVWETQYF.

The chain couples TRBV28 to TRBJ1-5, with a weak D call TRBD1 (6 bases). This CDR3 is 13 amino acids long. V lost 3 bases and J 7 bases, leaving 10 bases between the germline ends. Germline V lookup: CDR1 MDHEN, CDR2 SYDVKM. The CDR3 region is CASSFPGVQPQHF. In nucleotides, the CDR3 is TGTGCCAGCAGTTTTCCAGGGGTCCAGCCCCAGCATTTT.

V is TRBV7-2 and J is TRBJ1-4, with no clear D. Germline V gene sequence: CDR1 SGHTA, CDR2 FQGNSA. Trimming removed 9 bases from V and 9 bases from J, with 20 bases in between. This CDR3 region has 14 residues. CDR3 residues: CASRAGGDDKKLFF. CDR3 nucleotides: TGTGCCAGTAGAGCCGGAGGTGACGATAAAAAACTGTTTTTT.

The V and J genes are TRBV4-2 and TRBJ2-2; 10 bases align to TRBD2. CDR1 LGHNA and CDR2 YNFKEQ come from the germline V gene. V was clipped by 0 bases and J by 7 bases; unmatched bases: 8. The CDR3 totals 17 residues. The CDR3 region has the DNA TGTGCCAGCAGCCAAGATCAGCAACTAGCGGGATTCGGGGAGCTGTTTTTT. Protein product: CASSQDQQLAGFGELFF.

V is TRBV6-5 and J is TRBJ2-7; TRBD2 is a possible D gene (6 bases). V was shortened by 5 bases and J by 4 bases, with 18 bases between the two germline ends. The V gene's germline CDR1 is MNHEY and CDR2 SVGAGI. The CDR3 has 15 residues. CDR3 DNA sequence: TGTGCCAGCAGTGCCGCCGAGACTAGTAAGTACGAGCAGTACTTC. This codes for CASSAAETSKYEQYF.

The V call is TRBV7-9, the J call TRBJ1-6; unclear D gene. The CDR3 sequence is 15 residues long. Germline V gene lookup returns CDR1 SEHNR and CDR2 FQNEAQ (reference sequence). Deletions cut 2 bases from V and 8 bases from J, with 13 bases between. CDR3 sequence (DNA): TGTGCCAGCAGCTTATTTCACCCGAGAGATTCACCCCTCCACTTT. This gives the protein CASSLFHPRDSPLHF.

The rearrangement uses TRBV10-1 and TRBJ1-5, with TRBD1 matching over 10 bases. J gave up 5 bases and V 5 bases, and 18 bases lay outside the gene matches. Germline V gene lookup returns CDR1 WNHNN and CDR2 SYGVQD (reference sequence). This CDR3 is 19 amino acids long. The CDR3 DNA is TGCGCCAGCAGTCTACAACCGAAAGACAGGGGGCAATGGTATCAGCCCCAGCATTTT. Translating gives CASSLQPKDRGQWYQPQHF.

The chain uses TRBV10-3 and TRBJ2-1; perhaps TRBD1 as D (8 bases). The germline V gene has CDR1 ENHRY and CDR2 SYGVKD. This CDR3 is built from 16 residues. V dropped 8 bases and J dropped 6 bases, with 23 bases sitting between them. The CDR3 region is CAIVDPQQGGGNEQFF. CDR3 in DNA: TGTGCCATCGTGGACCCCCAACAGGGGGGGGGCAATGAGCAGTTCTTC.

The rearrangement uses TRBV2 and TRBJ2-2; perhaps TRBD1 as D (6 bases). Trimming removed 1 base from V and 5 bases from J, with 8 bases in between. Germline V gives CDR1 SNHLY, CDR2 FYNNEI. CDR3 length: 14 amino acids. The CDR3 loop is CASSEDRDTGELFF. CDR3 DNA sequence: TGTGCCAGCAGTGAAGACAGGGATACCGGGGAGCTGTTTTTT.

This chain joins TRBV27 and TRBJ1-4; no firm D call. V was clipped by 4 bases and J by 8 bases, with 11 bases between them. The CDR3 spans 13 residues. Per germline, CDR1 MNHEY and CDR2 SMNVEV (reference sequence). CDR3 sequence reads: CASSWANGEKLFF. CDR3 bases: TGTGCCAGCAGTTGGGCCAATGGGGAAAAACTGTTTTTT.

The chain carries TRBV30 and TRBJ2-2; D remains unclear. Germline CDR1 GTSNPN, CDR2 SVGIG (reference sequence). Trimming stripped 2 bases from V and 7 bases from J, with 5 bases between. The length of the CDR3 is 11 residues. CDR3 residues: CAWSFVGELFF. The DNA of the CDR3 is TGTGCCTGGAGTTTCGTCGGGGAGCTGTTTTTT. Full variable domain (missing parts from reference TRBV30 and TRBJ2-2): SQTIHQWPATLVQPVGSPLSLECTVEGTSNPNLYWYRQAAGRGLQLLFYSVGIGQISSEVPQNLSASRPQDRQFILSSKKLLLSDSGFYLCAWSFVGELFFGEGSRLTVL.

The rearrangement joins TRBV4-2 to TRBJ1-4, with no clear D. The length of the CDR3 is 15 residues. The germline V gene encodes CDR1 LGHNA and CDR2 YNFKEQ. V was trimmed by 0 bases and J by 9 bases, leaving 14 bases between them. CDR3 nucleotide sequence: TGTGCCAGCAGCCAAGATCGGGAAGGTTTCCAAAAACTGTTTTTT. This sequence encodes CASSQDREGFQKLFF.

The CDR3 DNA reads TGTGCCAGCAGCAAATTGGGCCGGCGGACACCAGGGAACCACGAGCAGTACTTC. Its protein product is CASSKLGRRTPGNHEQYF. The rearrangement links TRBV21-1 to TRBJ2-7; TRBD1, the D gene given by the table, was not confirmed from the DNA. TRBV21-1 is reported as a pseudogene. The CDR3 spans 18 residues.

This chain connects TRBV5-8 to TRBJ2-7, with D unresolved. This CDR3 spans 13 amino acids. Germline lookup yields CDR1 SGHTS and CDR2 YDEGEE. Trimming left V 4 bases short and J 4 bases short, with 12 bases between. In DNA, the CDR3 is TGTGCCAGCAGCAGGAGTCAGAGTTACGAGCAGTACTTC. Its translation is CASSRSQSYEQYF.

V is TRBV5-6 and J is TRBJ1-4; D may be TRBD1 (5 bases). CDR3 length equals 12 residues. The ends were cut back, 5 bases at V and 4 bases at J, with 6 bases in the middle. Germline loops: CDR1 SGHDT, CDR2 YYEEEE. The CDR3: CASRQGNEKLFF. Here the CDR3 DNA reads TGTGCCAGCAGGCAGGGTAATGAAAAACTGTTTTTT. Variable domain in full (rest from reference TRBV5-6 and TRBJ1-4): DAGVTQSPTHLIKTRGQQVTLRCSPKSGHDTVSWYQQALGQGPQFIFQYYEEEERQRGNFPDRFSGHQFPNYSSELNVNALLLGDSALYLCASRQGNEKLFFGSGTQLSVL.

The rearrangement joins TRBV29-1 to TRBJ2-2, with 9 bases matching TRBD1. The V and J ends lost 3 bases and 2 bases, in that order; junction bases with no gene match: 4. The CDR3 contains 15 residues. The V gene's germline CDR1 is SQVTM and CDR2 ANQGSEA. The CDR3 coding sequence is TGCAGCGTTGAGCGGACAGGGGACAACACCGGGGAGCTGTTTTTT. Translating gives CSVERTGDNTGELFF.

The V gene is TRBV28, the J gene TRBJ2-7, with a weak D call TRBD1 (6 bases). The V gene's germline CDR1 is MDHEN and CDR2 SYDVKM. The CDR3 runs 14 residues. Trimming stripped 4 bases from V and 1 base from J, with 11 bases between. CDR3 DNA: TGTGCCAGCAGTTCGTCGGACAGATCCTACGAGCAGTACTTC. It is translated as CASSSSDRSYEQYF.

J is TRBJ2-7 and V is TRBV14; 12 nucleotides align to TRBD2. The CDR3 has 15 amino acids. Germline V gene sequence: CDR1 SGHDN, CDR2 FVKESK. Trimming took 4 bases from V and 3 from J; bases not matched to a gene: 4. This CDR3 reads CASSRLAGGVYEQYF. As DNA, the CDR3 is TGTGCCAGCAGCCGCCTAGCGGGAGGGGTCTACGAGCAGTACTTC.